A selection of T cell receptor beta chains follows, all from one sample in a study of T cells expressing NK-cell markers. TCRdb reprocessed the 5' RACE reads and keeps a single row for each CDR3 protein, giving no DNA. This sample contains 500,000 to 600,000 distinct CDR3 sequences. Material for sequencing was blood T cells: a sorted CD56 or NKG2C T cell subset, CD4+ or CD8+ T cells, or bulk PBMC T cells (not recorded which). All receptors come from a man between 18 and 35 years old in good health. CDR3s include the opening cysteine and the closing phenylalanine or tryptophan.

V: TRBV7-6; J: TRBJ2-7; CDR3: CASSTRLDQTYEQYF
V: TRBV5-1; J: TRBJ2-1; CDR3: CASLSTIREQFF
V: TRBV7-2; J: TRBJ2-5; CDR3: CASSPTLRTSGRGQETQYF
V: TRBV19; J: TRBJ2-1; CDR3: CASRVGSHNEQFF
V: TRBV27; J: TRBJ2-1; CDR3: CASSFLRGTRYNEQFF
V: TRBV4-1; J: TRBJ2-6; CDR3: CASSQDGAPGANVLTF
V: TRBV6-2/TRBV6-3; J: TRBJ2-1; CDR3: CASSYSRGILNEQFF
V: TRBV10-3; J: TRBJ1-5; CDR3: CAISEVAGIQPQHF
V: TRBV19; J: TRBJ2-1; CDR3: CASSIDFQVYNEQFF
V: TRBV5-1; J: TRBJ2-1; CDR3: CASSLGTSGSTYNEQFF
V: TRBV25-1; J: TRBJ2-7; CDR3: CASRGLHEQYF
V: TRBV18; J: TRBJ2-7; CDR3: CASSPTWDRVSAEQYF
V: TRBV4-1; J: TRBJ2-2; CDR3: CASSQGSAGGNSGELFF
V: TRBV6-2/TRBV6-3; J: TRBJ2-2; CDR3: CASSSEPGVDTGELFF
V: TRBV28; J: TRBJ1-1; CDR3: CATQDTRGTEAFF
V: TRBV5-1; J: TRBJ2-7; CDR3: CASSPGLAGVYEQYF
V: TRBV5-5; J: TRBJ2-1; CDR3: CASSLGGNQNEQFF